This T cell receptor (beta chain) was recorded in a study of cytomegalovirus exposure and HLA in healthy donors (TCRdb year 2017). For the study in its entirety: A later analysis indicated that the 90 to 150 validation repertoires were generated on the platform also employed for the 720 or so repertoires of the first cohort. To predict cytomegalovirus infection status, the study brought together high-throughput TCR immunosequencing, statistical association of individual TCRs with disease status, and machine learning. Besides the first cohort of 500 to 700 subjects, a separate validation cohort made up of 120 or so different subjects was used. The aim of the study was to test whether cataloging public T cell receptors could identify signatures of past pathogen exposure. Here is what the overall study found, with its caveats: The authors suggested that the approach could potentially be extended to other disease states and immunological phenotypes. A total of roughly 160 TCR beta chains were listed by the study as associated with cytomegalovirus. Of the cluster scores, 90% to 95% were above 0 in a later analysis, which found that TCRs clustered in the first cohort also tended to co-occur in the 110 or so validation repertoires. Three of the identified cytomegalovirus-associated TCR beta chains were confirmed in vitro to be specific for cytomegalovirus antigens. The classifier was reported to diagnose cytomegalovirus status with high specificity and sensitivity in both the original and validation cohorts. Across donors, most TCR sequences were observed very rarely, whereas some public TCRs were present in many individuals. A later analysis lacked HLA typing for the validation cohort, so it scored co-occurrence in that cohort across all 120 repertoires.

The donors belonged to the validation cohort of about 110 subjects, which was separate from the roughly 670-subject first cohort. The library was prepared using the immunoSEQ multiplex PCR assay. For the original study's pipeline: To diagnose cytomegalovirus status from the catalog of TCR beta chain sequences, a statistical classification framework was built. The source is immuneACCESS, and TCRdb retained only in-frame sequences with V and J called. Part of the clones is not carried over; for the studies checked, unresolved V genes explain less than half of this, and the remainder is unexplained. Clonal size and the V and J genes are those of that table, whereas D and trimming came from the DNA. This sample comprises hundreds of thousands of clones, roughly 90% of them detected only once. Around 0.8% of the sample goes to the ten largest clones. CDR1 and CDR2 (SGHKS, YYEKEE) derive from the germline V gene (reference sequence). Relative to germline, V is missing 2 bases and J is missing 5 bases, with 4 bases of the junction outside any gene match. From the cysteine up to the phenylalanine, the CDR3 has a length of 14 residues. Only the CDR3 part of the read is kept: 42 bases, read in frame from the first base.

As for this clone: It has no known antigen specificity. The input lacks base qualities; no much larger clone sits a single base away.

The sequenced material came from PBMCs. The TCR was taken from a woman aged 18-29 years in good health and CMV-seronegative. The chain uses TRBV5-5 and TRBJ2-5, and 9 junctional nucleotides match TRBD1. Here is the DNA: TGTGCCAGCAGCTTAACCGACAGGGGGGAGACCCAGTACTTC. The encoded protein is CASSLTDRGETQYF.